This T cell receptor (beta chain) comes out of a study of graft-versus-host responses after intestinal transplantation. Study outcomes and limitations: Elevated graft-versus-host to host-versus-graft clonal ratios in allografts were recorded for patients with graft-donor T cell macrochimerism.

The assay was immunoSEQ multiplex PCR, and TCRdb's table has in-frame clones only and misses some. The sample yields just under 55,000 clones, about 90% seen once. This CDR3 has 15 residues. Germline-derived CDR1 and CDR2 are WSHSY and SAAADI. V lost 6 bases and J 0 bases, leaving 14 bases between the germline ends. A remark on this clone: What it binds is unknown.

This TCR was sampled from a human patient who received an intestinal transplant, so some T cells may come from the graft donor. Sample: PBMCs, taken approximately 97 weeks after intestinal transplant. V gene TRBV10-2 combines with J gene TRBJ1-2; the D gene is possibly TRBD1 (6 bases). DNA for the CDR3: TGCGCCAGCAGCTCAGACAGGACCTCTAACTATGGCTACACCTTC. Translating gives CASSSDRTSNYGYTF.